The 12 T cell receptor beta chains below were found in one sample sequenced in a study of blood T cell repertoires in COVID-19. Assay used: immunoSEQ multiplex PCR; TCRdb lists only in-frame clones, some missing. There are about 190,000 clones in the sample; around four fifths occur only once, and about 6% lies in the top ten. Sequencing was performed on peripheral blood. The receptors come from a woman aged 35 to 49 with acute or convalescent COVID-19.

The rearrangement links TRBV30 to TRBJ1-6; D uncertain. Germline CDR1 is GTSNPN and CDR2 is SVGIG (reference sequence). The CDR3 contains 14 residues. V dropped 7 bases and J dropped 7 bases, with 17 bases sitting between them. This chain's CDR3 is CASESGAQNSPLHF. The CDR3 DNA reads TGTGCCTCAGAATCGGGAGCACAGAATTCACCCCTCCACTTT. The full variable domain, completed using reference TRBV30 and TRBJ1-6, is SQTIHQWPATLVQPVGSPLSLECTVEGTSNPNLYWYRQAAGRGLQLLFYSVGIGQISSEVPQNLSASRPQDRQFILSSKKLLLSDSGFYLCASESGAQNSPLHFGNGTRLTVT.

As concerns this clone: The same CDR3 can be traced to other DNA sequences in this sample. The chain is built from TRBV3-1 (or the pseudogene TRBV3-2) and TRBJ1-6; a possible D gene is TRBD1 (5 bases). The germline V and J ends were trimmed by 1 base and 8 bases, with 9 bases remaining between them. The CDR3 contains 14 residues. Per germline, CDR1 LGHDT and CDR2 YNNKEL (reference sequence). CDR3 coding DNA: TGTGCCAGCAGCCAAGTGACGGGGGATTCACCCCTCCACTTT. This sequence encodes CASSQVTGDSPLHF.

This clone showed up just a few times. The chain joins TRBV27 to TRBJ2-7; 14 bases are shared with TRBD2. V shed 0 bases, J shed 5 bases, and the junction held 6 bases outside the gene matches. CDR3 length: 17 amino acids. CDR1 and CDR2 from the germline V gene are MNHEY and SMNVEV (reference sequence). The CDR3 DNA sequence: TGTGCCAGCAGTTTATCGGGACTAGCGGGAGATAAAAACGAGCAGTACTTC. Translation gives CASSLSGLAGDKNEQYF.

The rearrangement uses TRBV5-4 and TRBJ2-3; D is perhaps TRBD2 (5 bases). The V end lost 0 bases, the J end lost 1 base, and 12 bases lay between the germline ends. The germline CDR1 and CDR2 sequences are SGHNT and YYREEE (reference sequence). The CDR3 has 16 residues. The CDR3 is CASSLEGAMGTDTQYF. CDR3 in DNA: TGTGCCAGCAGCTTGGAGGGAGCAATGGGCACAGATACGCAGTATTTT. Full variable domain (missing parts from reference TRBV5-4 and TRBJ2-3): ETGVTQSPTHLIKTRGQQVTLRCSSQSGHNTVSWYQQALGQGPQFIFQYYREEENGRGNFPPRFSGLQFPNYSSELNVNALELDDSALYLCASSLEGAMGTDTQYFGPGTRLTVL.

The chain is built from TRBV5-1 and TRBJ2-2; the D gene is possibly TRBD2 (5 bases). The V and J ends lost 0 bases and 6 bases respectively, with 6 bases between them. Germline V gives CDR1 SGHRS, CDR2 YFSETQ. There are 13 residues in the CDR3. CDR3 sequence reads: CASSLDGAGELFF. CDR3 nucleotides: TGCGCCAGCAGCTTGGACGGGGCCGGGGAGCTGTTTTTT. Full variable domain (rest looked up from reference TRBV5-1 and TRBJ2-2): KAGVTQTPRYLIKTRGQQVTLSCSPISGHRSVSWYQQTPGQGLQFLFEYFSETQRNKGNFPGRFSGRQFSNSRSEMNVSTLELGDSALYLCASSLDGAGELFFGEGSRLTVL.

The chain joins TRBV7-8 to TRBJ2-5; D call uncertain. Per the germline V gene, CDR1 is SGHVS and CDR2 is FQNEAQ. CDR3 length: 14 residues. V lost 1 base and J 4 bases, leaving 10 bases between the germline ends. DNA of the CDR3: TGTGCCAGCAGCTTAGTAGGTAGCATAGAGACCCAGTACTTC. Its protein product is CASSLVGSIETQYF.

The V and J genes are TRBV30 and TRBJ2-7; weak D call: TRBD1 (5 bases). Germline V lookup: CDR1 GTSNPN, CDR2 SVGIG (reference sequence). The CDR3 has 14 residues. Trimming took off 0 bases at V and 2 bases at J, with 11 bases between the two ends. The DNA of the CDR3 is TGTGCCTGGAGTGTACGAGCAGGGCCCTACGAGCAGTACTTC. This encodes CAWSVRAGPYEQYF.

The chain employs TRBV24-1 and TRBJ1-1; no clear D gene. V lost 7 bases, J lost 0 bases, and 8 bases lay in between. The CDR3 runs to 13 residues. From germline, CDR1 is KGHDR and CDR2 SFDVKD. Here the CDR3 reads CATRRTVNTEAFF. CDR3 nucleotide sequence: TGTGCCACCAGGAGAACGGTGAACACTGAAGCTTTCTTT.

The chain recombines TRBV5-1 with TRBJ1-1; TRBD1 might be the D (6 bases). Trimming took 4 bases from V and 3 from J, leaving 13 bases between them. From germline, CDR1 is SGHRS and CDR2 YFSETQ. This CDR3 has 14 residues. For the CDR3, the DNA is TGCGCCAGCAGCATCAGGGGCGTGGACACTGAAGCTTTCTTT. Amino acids: CASSIRGVDTEAFF.

The chain links TRBV25-1 to TRBJ2-1; D is perhaps TRBD1 (5 bases). Germline V CDR1 and CDR2: MGHDK, SYGVNS. The CDR3 runs 14 residues. The V gene lost 1 base and the J gene lost 5 bases, with 9 bases spanning the gap. As DNA, the CDR3 is TGTGCCAGCAGTGAATTTTTGACAGACAATGAGCAGTTCTTC. It yields the protein CASSEFLTDNEQFF.

CDR3 DNA sequence: TGTGCCAGCAGTTCTCCACGACAGAACACTGAAGCTTTCTTT. Its protein product is CASSSPRQNTEAFF. V and J are TRBV6-6 and TRBJ1-1, with D hard to call. Germline values: CDR1 MNHNY, CDR2 SVGAGI (reference sequence). The CDR3 spans 14 residues. V dropped 4 bases and J dropped 1 base, with 10 bases sitting between them.

V gene TRBV7-8 combines with J gene TRBJ1-2; a weak D match, TRBD1 (6 bases). Per germline, CDR1 SGHVS and CDR2 FQNEAQ. The CDR3 contains 14 residues. Between the trimmed V and J ends, which lost 1 base and 5 bases, there was a span of 11 bases. CDR3 sequence: CASSLDGTPYGYTF. The CDR3 DNA reads TGTGCCAGCAGCTTAGATGGGACACCTTATGGCTACACCTTC.